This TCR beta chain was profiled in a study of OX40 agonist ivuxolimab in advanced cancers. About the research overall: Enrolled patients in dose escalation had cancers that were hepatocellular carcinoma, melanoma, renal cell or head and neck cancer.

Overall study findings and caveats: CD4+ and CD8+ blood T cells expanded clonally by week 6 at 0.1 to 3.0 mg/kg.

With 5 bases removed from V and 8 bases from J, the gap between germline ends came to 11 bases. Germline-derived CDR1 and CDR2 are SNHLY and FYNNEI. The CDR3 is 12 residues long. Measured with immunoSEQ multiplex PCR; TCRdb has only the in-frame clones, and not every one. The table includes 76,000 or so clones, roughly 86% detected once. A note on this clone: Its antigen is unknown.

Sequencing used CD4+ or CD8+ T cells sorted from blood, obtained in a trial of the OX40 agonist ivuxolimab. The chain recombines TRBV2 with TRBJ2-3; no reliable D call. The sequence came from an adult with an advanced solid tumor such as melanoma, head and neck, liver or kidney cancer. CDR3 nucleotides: TGTGCCAGCAGTAAAGGCGAGCCTACGCAGTATTTT. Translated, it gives CASSKGEPTQYF. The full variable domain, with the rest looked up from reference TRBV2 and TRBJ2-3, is EPEVTQTPSHQVTQMGQEVILRCVPISNHLYFYWYRQILGQKVEFLVSFYNNEISEKSEIFDDQFSVERPDGSNFTLKIRSTKLEDSAMYFCASSKGEPTQYFGPGTRLTVL.